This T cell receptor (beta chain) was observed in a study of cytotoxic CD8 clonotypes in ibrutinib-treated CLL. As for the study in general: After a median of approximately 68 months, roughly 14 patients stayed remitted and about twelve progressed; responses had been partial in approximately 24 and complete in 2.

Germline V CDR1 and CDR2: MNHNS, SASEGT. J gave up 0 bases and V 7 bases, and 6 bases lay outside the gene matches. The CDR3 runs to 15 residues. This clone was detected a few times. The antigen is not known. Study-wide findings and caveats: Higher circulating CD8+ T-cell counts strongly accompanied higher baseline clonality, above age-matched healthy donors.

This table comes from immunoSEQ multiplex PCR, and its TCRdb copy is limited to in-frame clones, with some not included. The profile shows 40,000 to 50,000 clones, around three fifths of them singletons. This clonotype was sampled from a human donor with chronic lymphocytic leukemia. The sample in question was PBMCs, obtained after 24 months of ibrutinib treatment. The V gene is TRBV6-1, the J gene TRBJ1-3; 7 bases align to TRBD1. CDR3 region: CASTGGLGSGNTIYF. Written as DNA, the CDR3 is TGTGCCAGCACAGGGGGGTTGGGCTCTGGAAACACCATATATTTT.